This TCR beta chain appears in the sequencing data of a study of blood T cell repertoires in COVID-19. Study overall: T cells, B-cell-depleted T cells, or PBMCs supplied cDNA or gDNA.

Germline V gene data show CDR1 as SGHNT and CDR2 as YENEEA. After removal of 5 bases from V and 3 bases from J, the junction contained 7 bases not matched to a gene. The CDR3 has 14 residues. Source study methods: Quantification of nucleated cells was approximated via reference gene primer amplification. Sequencing used immunoSEQ multiplex PCR; TCRdb keeps in-frame clones, though not all of them. The V and J calls and clone size are taken from that table; D and trimming were inferred from the DNA. The sample lists roughly 280,000 clones; 89% were seen once. The receptor's source is a man over 45 with acute or convalescent COVID-19. The rearrangement joins TRBV11-3 to TRBJ2-7; 7 nucleotides match TRBD1. Sequenced: peripheral blood. The chain's CDR3 is CASSPSRDSYEQYF. CDR3 sequence (DNA): TGTGCCAGCAGCCCTAGCCGGGACAGCTACGAGCAGTACTTC.